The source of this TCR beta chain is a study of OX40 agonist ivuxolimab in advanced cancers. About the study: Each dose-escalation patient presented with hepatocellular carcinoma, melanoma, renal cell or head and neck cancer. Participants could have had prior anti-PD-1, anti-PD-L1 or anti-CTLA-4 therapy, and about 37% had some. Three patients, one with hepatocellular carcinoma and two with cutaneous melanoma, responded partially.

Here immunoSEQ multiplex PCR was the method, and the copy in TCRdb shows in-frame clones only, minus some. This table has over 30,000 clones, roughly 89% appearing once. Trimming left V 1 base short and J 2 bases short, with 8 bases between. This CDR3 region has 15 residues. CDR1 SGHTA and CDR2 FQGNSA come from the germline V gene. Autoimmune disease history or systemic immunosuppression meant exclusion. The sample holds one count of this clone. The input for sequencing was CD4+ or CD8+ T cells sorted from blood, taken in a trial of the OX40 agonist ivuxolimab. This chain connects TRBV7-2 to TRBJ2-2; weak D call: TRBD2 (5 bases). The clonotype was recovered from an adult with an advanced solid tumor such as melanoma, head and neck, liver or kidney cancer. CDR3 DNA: TGTGCCAGCAGCTTAGGAGGGCATAACACCGGGGAGCTGTTTTTT. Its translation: CASSLGGHNTGELFF.